This TCR beta chain originates from a study of shared clonotypes between healthy human individuals. Study overall: Plates per donor: three CD4 naive, three CD4 memory, two CD8 naive, one CD8 memory.

CD45RO negativity and positive selection for CCR7 defined naive CD8 cells, a population that excluded terminally differentiated effector memory CD45RA+ cells. J gave up 2 bases and V 0 bases, and 8 bases lay outside the gene matches. CDR1 LGHNA and CDR2 YSLEER come from the germline V gene. The CDR3 sequence is 18 residues long. Evenly divided among several immunoSEQ plates was the genomic DNA of each subset. Measured with immunoSEQ multiplex PCR; TCRdb has only the in-frame clones, and not every one. The sample has roughly 2 million clones, about 95% seen once. The receptor's source is a man aged 18 to 29 in good health. V is TRBV4-3 and J is TRBJ2-3; 10 positions agree with TRBD2. Source material: naive CD8+ T cells sorted from blood. The CDR3 is CASSQDRPSGSYTDTQYF. CDR3 nucleotide sequence: TGCGCCAGCAGCCAAGATAGGCCTAGCGGGAGCTACACAGATACGCAGTATTTT.